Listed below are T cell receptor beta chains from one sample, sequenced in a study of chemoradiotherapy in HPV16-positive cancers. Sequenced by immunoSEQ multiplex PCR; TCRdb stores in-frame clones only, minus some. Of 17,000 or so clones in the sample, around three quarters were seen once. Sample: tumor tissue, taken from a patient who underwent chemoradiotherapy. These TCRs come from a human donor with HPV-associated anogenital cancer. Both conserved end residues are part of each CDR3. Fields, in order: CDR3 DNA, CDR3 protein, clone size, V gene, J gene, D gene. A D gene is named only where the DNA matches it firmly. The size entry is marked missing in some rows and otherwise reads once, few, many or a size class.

TGTGCCAGTAGTATGCTCGGTGGCTACACCTTC,CASSMLGGYTF,.,TRBV19,TRBJ1-2,.
TGTGCCAGCAGCCCCGGGACAGGGGTCGCAGATACGCAGTATTTT,CASSPGTGVADTQYF,.,TRBV7-9,TRBJ2-3,TRBD1
TGTGCCAGCAGTACGTCTAACTCTGGAAACACCATATATTTT,CASSTSNSGNTIYF,.,TRBV6-5,TRBJ1-3,.
TGTGCCAGCATGGGCATGGGCACTGAAGCTTTCTTT,CASMGMGTEAFF,.,TRBV2,TRBJ1-1,.
TGTGCCAGCAGCGTAGGCGGGAGAGGAACCGGGGAGCTGTTTTTT,CASSVGGRGTGELFF,few,TRBV9,TRBJ2-2,TRBD2
TGTGCCATCAGTGAAGACGGGAGGGACACAGATACGCAGTATTTT,CAISEDGRDTDTQYF,.,TRBV10-3,TRBJ2-3,TRBD2
TGTGCCAGCTCAACGACGGGACTAGCGGGAGTTAACACCGGGGAGCTGTTTTTT,CASSTTGLAGVNTGELFF,.,TRBV18,TRBJ2-2,TRBD2
TGTGCCAGCAGCTTTCGGTTAGCGACTGAAGCTTTCTTT,CASSFRLATEAFF,.,TRBV7-9,TRBJ1-1,.
TGTGCCAGCAGTGAAGTAGGGGTACAGTTCCTGTTTCGGAACGAGCAGTACTTC,CASSEVGVQFLFRNEQYF,.,TRBV6-1,TRBJ2-7,.
TGTGCCACCCCCCCGGGGTACTTC,CATPPGYF,once,TRBV21-1,TRBJ2-7,.
TGTGCCAGTAGTATCCAGGGGTTTGGGGATACGCAGTATTTT,CASSIQGFGDTQYF,few,TRBV19,TRBJ2-3,.
TGCGCCAGCAACCAGGGGGGACAGGGCGTAACCTACGAGCAGTACTTC,CASNQGGQGVTYEQYF,.,TRBV5-1,TRBJ2-7,TRBD1
TGTGCCAGCAGCCTACAGGGGGGCGACGAGCAGTACTTC,CASSLQGGDEQYF,.,TRBV5-4,TRBJ2-7,TRBD1
TGTGCCAGCAGCTTAGCCGGTTCACCCCTCCACTTT,CASSLAGSPLHF,.,TRBV7-9,TRBJ1-6,.
TGTGCCAGCAGCTTGTCAGGGTGGAGGAAGCAGTACTTC,CASSLSGWRKQYF,.,TRBV7-9,TRBJ2-7,.
TGTGCCAGCAGTTTATTCCCTGATACCAAAAACATTCAGTACTTC,CASSLFPDTKNIQYF,.,TRBV28,TRBJ2-4,.
TGCAGCGTCGGGACAGCCCTAACCGGGGAGCTGTTTTTT,CSVGTALTGELFF,.,TRBV29-1,TRBJ2-2,TRBD1
TGTGCCAGCAGCGTATCCCGGGATTACAATGAGCAGTTCTTC,CASSVSRDYNEQFF,few,TRBV6-1,TRBJ2-1,.
TGTGCCAGCAGTTACTCGATGGGTAGGGGGCAGCCCCAGCATTTT,CASSYSMGRGQPQHF,.,TRBV6-6,TRBJ1-5,.
TGCGCCAGCAGCTACCGACAGAATGAAAAACTGTTTTTT,CASSYRQNEKLFF,.,TRBV5-1,TRBJ1-4,.
TGTGCCAGCAGCGCCGAGAGGTACGAGCAGTACTTC,CASSAERYEQYF,few,TRBV13,TRBJ2-7,.
TGTGCCTGGAGTGTACGTGAAGCAGATACGCAGTATTTT,CAWSVREADTQYF,few,TRBV30,TRBJ2-3,.
TGCGCCAGCAGCCAAGAGTGGGGCGAGCAGTACTTC,CASSQEWGEQYF,once,TRBV4-1,TRBJ2-7,.
TGTGCCAGCAGTGAACTCGGTGGCTACACCTTC,CASSELGGYTF,.,TRBV6-5,TRBJ1-2,.
TGTGCCAGCCTAGGGTCCTCTGACGAGACCCAGTACTTC,CASLGSSDETQYF,.,TRBV27,TRBJ2-5,.
TGTGCCTGGAGCCCCGGGACTAGATCCTACGAGCAGTACTTC,CAWSPGTRSYEQYF,.,TRBV30,TRBJ2-7,TRBD2
TGTGCCAGTAGCCCCGGGGGAGGGGCACAGTATGGCTACACCTTC,CASSPGGGAQYGYTF,.,TRBV19,TRBJ1-2,.
TGTGCCAGCAGTTCTCGCACAGATACGCAGTATTTT,CASSSRTDTQYF,.,TRBV28,TRBJ2-3,.
TGTGCCAGCAGCCAAAGGGCAGGCCAATCCGGGGAGCTGTTTTTT,CASSQRAGQSGELFF,.,TRBV14,TRBJ2-2,.
TGCGCCAGCAGCCTTCTAGAACAGGGGGCCGGGGAGCTGTTTTTT,CASSLLEQGAGELFF,once,TRBV4-1,TRBJ2-2,TRBD1
TGTGCCAGCAGCGTAGATCGGGGATGGTTAGAGACCCAGTACTTC,CASSVDRGWLETQYF,.,TRBV9,TRBJ2-5,.
TGTGCAAGTCGCTTAAACGGGATCTACTCCTACGAGCAGTACTTC,CASRLNGIYSYEQYF,.,TRBV12-2,TRBJ2-7,.
TGTGCCAGCAGCTCCCGAGGGACTCAGAAAGAGACCCAGTACTTC,CASSSRGTQKETQYF,.,TRBV4-2,TRBJ2-5,.
TGTGCCAGCACCCCGGGGGGGACAGGGGTTGCGGCCGGGGAGCTGTTTTTT,CASTPGGTGVAAGELFF,once,TRBV7-3,TRBJ2-2,TRBD1
TGTGCCAGCGGGGACTATGGCTACACCTTC,CASGDYGYTF,few,TRBV28,TRBJ1-2,.
TGTGCCAGCAGCCCCCGGGGCGGGGGGTCACGGGATACGCAGTATTTT,CASSPRGGGSRDTQYF,few,TRBV9,TRBJ2-3,TRBD2
TGTGCCAGCACCCCGGCAGGGGACGAGCAGTACTTC,CASTPAGDEQYF,.,TRBV25-1,TRBJ2-7,.
TGTGCCAGCAGCCTACTAGCGGGGGGGGGAGATACGCAGTATTTT,CASSLLAGGGDTQYF,few,TRBV9,TRBJ2-3,TRBD2
TGTGCCAGCACCGAGGCTAACTATGGCTACACCTTC,CASTEANYGYTF,medium-sized,TRBV6-1,TRBJ1-2,.
TGTGCCAGCAGCTTAATTGCGGGAACCCAAGAGACCCAGTACTTC,CASSLIAGTQETQYF,.,TRBV7-9,TRBJ2-5,.
TGTGCCAGCAGCCAAGGCGGGCAGGGGGCTAGCACAGATACGCAGTATTTT,CASSQGGQGASTDTQYF,.,TRBV4-2,TRBJ2-3,TRBD1
TGTGCCAGCAGTGTGGACTTTCCCTCCTACAATGAGCAGTTCTTC,CASSVDFPSYNEQFF,few,TRBV2,TRBJ2-1,.
TGTGCCAGCAGGGACCGGGATACGCAGTATTTT,CASRDRDTQYF,.,TRBV2,TRBJ2-3,.
TGTGCCAGCAGCTTGTTCCCACCAGCTAGAGGCTACACCTTC,CASSLFPPARGYTF,once,TRBV5-6,TRBJ1-2,.
TGTGCCAGCAGCGTACAGGGATCCCAAGAGACCCAGTACTTC,CASSVQGSQETQYF,once,TRBV7-2,TRBJ2-5,.
TGTGCCAGCAGCTCGGACAGGGCGGGCTATGGCTACACCTTC,CASSSDRAGYGYTF,.,TRBV7-2,TRBJ1-2,TRBD1
TGTGCCAGCAGTTTAGAAGGGGCGTCTGGGGCCAACGTCCTGACTTTC,CASSLEGASGANVLTF,.,TRBV28,TRBJ2-6,.
TGTGCCAGCTCACCACTGCCCACTACCTTGAACACTGAAGCTTTCTTT,CASSPLPTTLNTEAFF,.,TRBV18,TRBJ1-1,.
TGTGCCACCAGCAGGGCGGCTAATCTGAAAGATACGCAGTATTTT,CATSRAANLKDTQYF,.,TRBV15,TRBJ2-3,.
TGTGCCATCAGTCCGACTAGCGGGAGATACGAGCAGTACTTC,CAISPTSGRYEQYF,.,TRBV10-3,TRBJ2-7,TRBD2
TGTGCCAGCAGCTTGGGAGCAAATCCTAGCACAGATACGCAGTATTTT,CASSLGANPSTDTQYF,.,TRBV5-6,TRBJ2-3,.
TGTGCCAGCAGCTTTGGCGCCGGCTCCTACGAGCAGTACTTC,CASSFGAGSYEQYF,.,TRBV5-6,TRBJ2-7,.
TGTGCCAGCGGTCCGGGACAGGGTGGAGAGCAGTACTTC,CASGPGQGGEQYF,.,TRBV6-6,TRBJ2-7,TRBD1
TGTGCCAGCAGCACATCGACAGGGGCTAATGAAAAACTGTTTTTT,CASSTSTGANEKLFF,.,TRBV9,TRBJ1-4,TRBD1
TGCGCCAGCAGCTTGATGACAGCGACCTACGAGCAGTACTTC,CASSLMTATYEQYF,.,TRBV5-1,TRBJ2-7,.
TGTGCCAGCAGCTTGGCCTACGAGCAGTTCTTC,CASSLAYEQFF,.,TRBV7-6,TRBJ2-1,.